The rows below give T cell receptor beta chains drawn from one sample of a study of blood T cells in healthy people across ages. In TCRdb, the 5' RACE reads were re-called with MiXCR into one record per CDR3 protein. Seen here are hundreds of thousands of distinct CDR3 sequences, more than 20% observed once, and the top ten hold roughly 3.6%. Sample: blood. These TCRs come from a man aged 70-80 years in good health. The CDR3 runs from the conserved cysteine through the conserved F or W. The D gene is left open where the match is weak. Clone sizes are given selectively: once, few, many, or a class where the clone is expanded.

v_call	clone_size	j_call	d_call	cdr3_aa	cdr3_nt
TRBV11-1	.	TRBJ2-3	.	CASSFTYFTQYF	TGTGCCAGCAGCTTTACCTATTTTACGCAGTATTTT
TRBV18	.	TRBJ1-1	TRBD1	CASLTGTEAFF	TGTGCCAGCTTGACAGGGACTGAAGCTTTCTTT
TRBV5-1	few	TRBJ2-5	TRBD1	CASSSAKTGDGKETQYF	TGCGCCAGCAGCTCCGCCAAGACAGGGGACGGCAAGGAGACCCAGTACTTC
TRBV6-5	.	TRBJ2-7	TRBD2	CASSYSRTSGSGGRYEQYF	TGTGCCAGCAGTTACTCCCGGACTAGCGGGAGTGGTGGACGCTACGAGCAGTACTTC
TRBV19	.	TRBJ2-1	TRBD2	CASGLMGLAGGHSYNEQFF	TGTGCCAGTGGATTGATGGGGCTAGCGGGAGGTCACTCCTACAATGAGCAGTTCTTC
TRBV24-1	.	TRBJ2-2	TRBD1	CATSRQGGTGELFF	TGTGCCACCAGTCGACAGGGGGGGACCGGGGAGCTGTTTTTT
TRBV12-5	.	TRBJ2-1	.	CASGDLGGEQFF	TGTGCTAGTGGTGACCTCGGGGGTGAGCAGTTCTTC
TRBV29-1	few	TRBJ2-5	.	CSGGYQETQYF	TGCAGCGGGGGGTACCAAGAGACCCAGTACTTC
TRBV28	few	TRBJ2-7	.	CASSYPDYEQYF	TGTGCCAGCAGTTACCCAGACTACGAGCAGTACTTC
TRBV2	.	TRBJ2-3	.	CASSQTELATDTQYF	TGTGCCAGCAGTCAAACGGAGTTGGCCACAGATACGCAGTATTTT
TRBV7-2	.	TRBJ2-5	TRBD1	CASSKTGGGETQYF	TGTGCCAGCAGCAAAACAGGGGGTGGAGAGACCCAGTACTTC
TRBV7-8	few	TRBJ2-7	TRBD1	CASSLEQGAYEQYF	TGTGCCAGCAGCTTAGAACAGGGGGCCTACGAGCAGTACTTC
TRBV7-9	many	TRBJ2-3	.	CASSPQLEVLGDTQYF	TGTGCCAGCAGCCCCCAGCTGGAGGTCCTGGGGGATACGCAGTATTTT
TRBV6-2/TRBV6-3	.	TRBJ2-3	TRBD2	CASSSQLAGVEGDTQYF	TGTGCCAGCAGTTCCCAACTAGCGGGAGTTGAGGGGGATACGCAGTATTTT
TRBV10-1	many	TRBJ1-1	.	CASSEEINTEAFF	TGCGCCAGCAGTGAAGAGATAAACACTGAAGCTTTCTTT
TRBV6-1	few	TRBJ2-1	TRBD2	CASSRNSGSSYNEQFF	TGCGCCAGCAGTCGAAATAGCGGGAGCTCCTACAATGAGCAGTTCTTC
TRBV5-5	.	TRBJ1-5	.	CVSSLDRGDQPQHF	TGTGTCAGCAGCTTGGATAGGGGAGATCAGCCCCAGCATTTT
TRBV5-5	few	TRBJ2-1	TRBD2	CASSLQAGLNEQFF	TGTGCCAGCAGCTTGCAAGCGGGATTAAATGAGCAGTTCTTC
TRBV7-9	.	TRBJ1-2	.	CASSSPSQVYGYTF	TGTGCCAGCAGCTCCCCCTCCCAGGTCTATGGCTACACCTTC
TRBV7-2	.	TRBJ2-7	.	CASRVRGLTTNEQYF	TGTGCCAGCAGGGTACGGGGGTTGACGACCAACGAGCAGTACTTC
TRBV28	few	TRBJ2-1	TRBD2	CASRRLAGGPVEQFF	TGTGCCAGCAGGAGACTAGCGGGAGGGCCGGTTGAGCAGTTCTTC
TRBV10-2	few	TRBJ2-7	TRBD1	CASKTGQGLFYEQYF	TGCGCCAGCAAAACAGGACAGGGACTTTTCTACGAGCAGTACTTC
TRBV20-1	.	TRBJ1-4	.	CSASPATNEKLFF	TGCAGTGCTAGCCCCGCAACTAATGAAAAACTGTTTTTT
TRBV9	.	TRBJ1-1	.	CASSVGGDTTNTEAFF	TGTGCCAGCAGCGTAGGGGGGGACACAACTAACACTGAAGCTTTCTTT
TRBV27	many	TRBJ1-4	TRBD1	CASSLSTGQGARKLFF	TGTGCCAGCAGTTTATCCACGGGACAGGGGGCGCGAAAACTGTTTTTT
TRBV20-1	few	TRBJ2-7	TRBD2	CSARTSGRTYEQYF	TGCAGTGCAAGGACTAGCGGGAGGACCTACGAGCAGTACTTC
TRBV12-3/TRBV12-4	.	TRBJ2-1	.	CASSPRAYNEQFF	TGTGCCAGCAGTCCGCGGGCTTACAATGAGCAGTTCTTC
TRBV7-9	few	TRBJ2-2	.	CASSSVGVTNTGELFF	TGTGCCAGCAGCTCCGTAGGGGTTACGAACACCGGGGAGCTGTTTTTT
TRBV7-7	few	TRBJ1-4	.	CASSLGTQRMEKLFF	TGTGCTAGCAGCTTAGGGACTCAAAGAATGGAAAAACTGTTTTTT
TRBV5-5	few	TRBJ2-5	.	CASSPGGVGGTQYF	TGTGCCAGCAGCCCCGGTGGCGTGGGGGGAACCCAGTACTTC
TRBV5-1	few	TRBJ1-4	TRBD1	CASSLVQGANEKLFF	TGCGCCAGCAGCTTGGTTCAGGGGGCTAATGAAAAACTGTTTTTT
TRBV7-9	once	TRBJ2-1	.	CASSSNDGRAYNEQFF	TGTGCCAGCAGCTCCAACGACGGAAGAGCCTACAATGAGCAGTTCTTC
TRBV20-1	.	TRBJ1-1	TRBD1	CSARDHRGSEAFF	TGCAGTGCTAGAGATCACAGGGGCTCTGAAGCTTTCTTT
TRBV20-1	.	TRBJ2-4	TRBD2	CSARDSGSDKNIQYF	TGCAGTGCTAGAGATAGCGGGAGTGACAAAAACATTCAGTACTTC
TRBV29-1	few	TRBJ2-5	TRBD1	CSTGGETQYF	TGCAGCACAGGGGGAGAGACCCAGTACTTC
TRBV29-1	few	TRBJ2-1	TRBD2	CSVEASRAGVYNEQFF	TGCAGCGTTGAAGCTTCGAGAGCGGGAGTATACAATGAGCAGTTCTTC
TRBV20-1	many	TRBJ1-6	.	CSARPSQGSSYNSPLHF	TGCAGTGCTAGACCCTCCCAGGGGAGCTCCTATAATTCACCCCTCCACTTT